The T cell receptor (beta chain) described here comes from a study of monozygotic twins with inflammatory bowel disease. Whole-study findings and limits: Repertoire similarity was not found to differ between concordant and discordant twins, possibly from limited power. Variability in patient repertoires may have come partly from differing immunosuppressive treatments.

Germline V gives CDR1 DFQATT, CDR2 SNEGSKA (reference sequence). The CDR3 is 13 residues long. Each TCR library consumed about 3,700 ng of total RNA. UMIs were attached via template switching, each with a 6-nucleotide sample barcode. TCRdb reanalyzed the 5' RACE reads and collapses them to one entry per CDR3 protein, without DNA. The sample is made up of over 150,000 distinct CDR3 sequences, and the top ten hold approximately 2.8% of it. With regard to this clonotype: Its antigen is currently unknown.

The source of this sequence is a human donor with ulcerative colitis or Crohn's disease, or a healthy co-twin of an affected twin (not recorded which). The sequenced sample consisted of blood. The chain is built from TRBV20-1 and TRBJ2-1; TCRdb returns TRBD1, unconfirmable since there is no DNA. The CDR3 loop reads CSARGPPADEQFF.